Listed here are 3 T cell receptor beta chains from one sample, sequenced in a study of shared clonotypes between healthy human individuals. The method was immunoSEQ multiplex PCR; TCRdb's version includes in-frame clones alone and lacks a portion of them. The sample includes 100,000 to 130,000 clones, 68% seen only once; the top ten take over 20%. The material sequenced was memory CD8+ T cells sorted from blood. The subset here: CD45RO+ cells pooled with CCR7-negative TemRA cells. The source is a woman aged 25 to 39 in good health.

This clone was recorded a few times. This sequence joins TRBV7-9 and TRBJ2-1, with TRBD2 matching 10 bases. The germline gives CDR1 SEHNR, CDR2 FQNEAQ (reference sequence). The CDR3 runs 15 residues. The J segment lost 9 bases and the V segment lost 1 base, leaving 6 bases of the junction unmatched. CDR3 DNA sequence: TGTGCCAGCAGCTTAGTGCCTAGCGGGAGCCTTGAGCAGTTCTTC. Translated: CASSLVPSGSLEQFF. The variable domain in full, with the rest retrieved from reference TRBV7-9 and TRBJ2-1, is DTGVSQNPRHKITKRGQNVTFRCDPISEHNRLYWYRQTLGQGPEFLTYFQNEAQLEKSRLLSDRFSAERPKGSFSTLEIQRTEQGDSAMYLCASSLVPSGSLEQFFGPGTRLTVL.

The gene calls are TRBV6-6 and TRBJ1-2, with D perhaps matching TRBD1 (6 bases). V dropped 6 bases and J dropped 8 bases, with 19 bases sitting between them. The CDR3 has 14 residues. CDR1 and CDR2 from the germline V gene are MNHNY and SVGAGI (reference sequence). CDR3: CASSRLGGAGGYTF. In DNA form, the CDR3 reads TGTGCCAGCAGCCGATTGGGGGGCGCGGGAGGCTACACCTTC.

V usage is TRBV6-6 and J usage is TRBJ2-1; possible D gene TRBD2, 6 bases. In germline, CDR1 is MNHNY, CDR2 SVGAGI (reference sequence). This CDR3 contains 15 residues. Trimming took 7 bases from V and 6 from J, leaving 19 bases between them. The CDR3 sequence: CASNKLASALNEQFF. DNA for the CDR3: TGTGCCAGCAACAAACTAGCATCTGCCCTCAATGAGCAGTTCTTC.